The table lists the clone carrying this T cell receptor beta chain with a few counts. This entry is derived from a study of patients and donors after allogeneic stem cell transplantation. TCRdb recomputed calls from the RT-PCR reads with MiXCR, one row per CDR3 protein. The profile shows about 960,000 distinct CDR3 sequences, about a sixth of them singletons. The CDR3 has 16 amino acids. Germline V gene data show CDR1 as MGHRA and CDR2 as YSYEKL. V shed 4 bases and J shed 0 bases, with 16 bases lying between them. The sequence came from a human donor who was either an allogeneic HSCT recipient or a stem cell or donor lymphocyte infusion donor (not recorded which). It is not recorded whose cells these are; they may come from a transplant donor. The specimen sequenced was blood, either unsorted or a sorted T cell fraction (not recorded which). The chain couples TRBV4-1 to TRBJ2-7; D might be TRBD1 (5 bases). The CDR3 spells CASSLFDSLSSYEQYF. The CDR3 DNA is TGCGCCAGCAGCCTGTTCGACAGCTTGAGCTCCTACGAGCAGTACTTC.